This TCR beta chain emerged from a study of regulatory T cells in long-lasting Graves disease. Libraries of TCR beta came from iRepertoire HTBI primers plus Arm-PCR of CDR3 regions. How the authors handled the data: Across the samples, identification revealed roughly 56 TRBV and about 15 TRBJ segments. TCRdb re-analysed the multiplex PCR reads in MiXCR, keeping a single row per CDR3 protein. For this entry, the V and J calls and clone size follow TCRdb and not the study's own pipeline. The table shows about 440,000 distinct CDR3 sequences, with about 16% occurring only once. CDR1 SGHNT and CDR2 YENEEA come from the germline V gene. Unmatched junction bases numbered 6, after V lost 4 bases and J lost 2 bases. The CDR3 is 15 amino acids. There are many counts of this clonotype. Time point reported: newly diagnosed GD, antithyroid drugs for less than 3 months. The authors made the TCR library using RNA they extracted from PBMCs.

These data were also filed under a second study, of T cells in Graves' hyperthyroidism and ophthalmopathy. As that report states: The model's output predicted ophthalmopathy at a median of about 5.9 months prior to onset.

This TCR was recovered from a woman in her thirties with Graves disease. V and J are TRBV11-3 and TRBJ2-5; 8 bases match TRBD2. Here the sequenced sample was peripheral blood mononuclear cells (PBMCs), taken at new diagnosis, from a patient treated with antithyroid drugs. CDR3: CASSSAGGRQETQYF. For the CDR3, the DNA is TGTGCCAGCAGCTCGGCGGGAGGTCGGCAAGAGACCCAGTACTTC.